This record concerns one TCR beta chain sequence. The CDR3 consists of 14 residues. The V gene lost 5 bases and the J gene lost 6 bases, with 17 bases spanning the gap. Germline values: CDR1 SGHTA, CDR2 FQGNSA. This sample stems from a study of cytomegalovirus exposure and HLA in healthy donors. It was with 60 Vbeta and 13 Jbeta primers that the PCR ran. Only in-frame clones appear in the TCRdb table, and some are missing; sequencing was by immunoSEQ multiplex PCR. The sample table sets out more than 45,000 clones. The chain carries TRBV7-2 and TRBJ2-7; D perhaps matches TRBD2 (5 bases). Sequenced material: PBMCs. The TCR comes from a woman in her fifties or sixties in good health and CMV-seropositive. The chain's CDR3 is CASSIYRGEPEQYF. The CDR3 DNA is TGTGCCAGCAGCATCTACCGGGGAGAACCCGAGCAGTACTTC.